This TCR beta chain stems from a study of blood T cell repertoires in COVID-19. Looking at the study overall: From the United States, Italy and Spain came samples of acute and convalescent COVID-19. T cells, B-cell-depleted T cells, or PBMCs supplied cDNA or gDNA.

Under the authors' procedure: Researchers report that nucleated cell counts were estimated from reference gene primer amplification. Repertoires were generated with immunoSEQ multiplex PCR, while TCRdb's copy carries only in-frame clones and drops some. That table supplies the V and J calls and clone size; D and trimming were determined from the DNA. In the table there are approximately 52,000 clones, about 88% of which are singletons. The ends lost 0 bases at V and 1 base at J; junction bases unmatched: 1. The CDR3 sequence is 15 residues long. The germline V gene has CDR1 LGHNA and CDR2 YNFKEQ. The chain carries TRBV4-2 and TRBJ2-5; TRBD2 agrees at 8 bases. The sample comprised peripheral blood. The receptor comes from a man in his 60s with acute or convalescent COVID-19. The CDR3 bases are TGTGCCAGCAGCCAAGATCGGGGGGGCCAAGAGACCCAGTACTTC. Translation: CASSQDRGGQETQYF.